The next 28 T cell receptor beta chains were all read from a single sample in a study of control samples from healthy donors and cancer patients (dated by TCRdb to 2018 to 2020). Library preparation employed the immunoSEQ multiplex PCR assay. The source is immuneACCESS, and TCRdb retained only in-frame sequences with V and J called. Part of the clones is not carried over; for the studies checked, unresolved V genes explain less than half of this, and the remainder is unexplained. The table for this sample lists around 120,000 clones; more than 85% of them were counted only once. The top ten constitute approximately 2.5% of the sample. Sequencing input: blood. The receptor set was obtained from a man aged 25-40 years in good health.

The chain has TRBV19 and TRBJ1-5, with D tentatively TRBD1 (6 bases). This CDR3 is 15 amino acids long. Looked up from germline, CDR1 is LNHDA and CDR2 is SQIVND (reference sequence). V was shortened by 2 bases and J by 4 bases, with 12 bases between the two germline ends. CDR3 nucleotide sequence: TGTGCCAGTAGTATAACAGGGTACACTAATCAGCCCCAGCATTTT. This encodes CASSITGYTNQPQHF.

This clone was observed once. The CDR3 region has the DNA TGCGCCAGCAACACCCAACCGAGGGGGAACACTGAAGCTTTCTTT. This codes for CASNTQPRGNTEAFF. V is TRBV10-2 and J is TRBJ1-1; a possible D gene is TRBD1 (5 bases). Germline values: CDR1 WSHSY, CDR2 SAAADI. V gave up 7 bases and J gave up 1 base, with 16 bases separating them. This CDR3 has 15 amino acids.

The CDR3 region is CASSKGFGGARAQSSYNSPLHF. CDR3 nucleotide sequence: TGTGCCAGCAGCAAAGGGTTCGGAGGGGCTAGAGCCCAAAGCTCCTATAATTCACCCCTCCACTTT. This chain joins TRBV21-1 and TRBJ1-6. TRBV21-1 is recorded as a pseudogene. This CDR3 has 22 amino acids.

This rearrangement joins TRBV13 to TRBJ1-2, with D possibly being TRBD1 (5 bases). Deletions cut 5 bases from V and 8 bases from J, with 18 bases between. The CDR3 loop spans 14 amino acids. Germline assignment: CDR1 PRHDT and CDR2 FYEKMQ (reference sequence). In DNA, the CDR3 is TGTGCCAGCAGCGAAGGGACGGCCACCCTGGGCTACACCTTC. As protein: CASSEGTATLGYTF.

In its sample, this clone was seen once. The V gene is TRBV11-2, the J gene TRBJ1-4; D might be TRBD1 (5 bases). There are 15 residues in the CDR3. V lost 0 bases, J lost 8 bases, and 13 bases lay in between. The germline CDR1 and CDR2 sequences are SGHAT and FQNNGV. This CDR3 is CASSLDRGTTEKLFF. The CDR3, as DNA: TGTGCCAGCAGCTTAGATCGGGGGACCACCGAAAAACTGTTTTTT.

The J gene is TRBJ1-1, the V gene TRBV6-6; D is undetermined. The V end was cut by 4 bases, the J end by 12 bases, with 18 bases between. Germline CDR1 MNHNY, CDR2 SVGAGI (reference sequence). This CDR3 comprises 13 residues. The CDR3 is CASSFQDPPRTFF. The DNA of the CDR3 is TGTGCCAGCAGTTTTCAGGATCCCCCCCGAACTTTCTTT.

This chain connects TRBV6-5 to TRBJ1-2; the match to TRBD1 covers 7 bases. The CDR3 runs to 14 residues. Germline-derived CDR1 and CDR2 are MNHEY and SVGAGI. The V and J ends lost 6 bases and 6 bases, in that order; junction bases with no gene match: 10. The CDR3 sequence: CASSEGYRGDGYTF. Here the CDR3 DNA reads TGTGCCAGCAGCGAGGGATACAGGGGAGATGGCTACACCTTC.

The rearrangement joins TRBV27 to TRBJ2-5; 16 bases are a match to TRBD2. This CDR3 is built from 18 residues. V was pared by 5 bases and J by 5 bases, with 11 bases of the junction left unmatched. CDR1 and CDR2 from the germline V gene are MNHEY and SMNVEV (reference sequence). This CDR3 reads CASSETGTSGGASETQYF. DNA of the CDR3: TGTGCCAGCAGTGAAACCGGGACTAGCGGGGGGGCGTCCGAGACCCAGTACTTC.

The CDR3 region is CASSKKAGETQYF. The CDR3 bases are TGTGCCAGCAGCAAAAAGGCGGGGGAGACCCAGTACTTC. This chain joins TRBV7-6 and TRBJ2-5; D is possibly TRBD2 (6 bases). V lost 5 bases, J lost 5 bases, and 12 bases lay in between. The CDR3 loop spans 13 amino acids. The germline CDR1 and CDR2 sequences are SGHVS and FNYEAQ.

In this sample, this clone turned up a few times. The chain has TRBV6-4 and TRBJ2-2; 7 positions match TRBD2. Germline trimming cut 6 bases from V and 5 bases from J; bases unmatched to any gene: 6. The CDR3 runs to 14 residues. CDR1 is MRHNA, CDR2 SNTAGT, per germline. CDR3: CASSPGTMTGELFF. The CDR3 DNA is TGTGCCAGCAGCCCCGGGACTATGACCGGGGAGCTGTTTTTT.

The chain employs TRBV12-3 or TRBV12-4 and TRBJ1-2, with 9 bases lining up with TRBD1. The CDR3 sequence is 13 residues long. Trimming cost V 7 bases and J 6 bases; bases outside gene matches: 6. The DNA for the CDR3 is TGTGCCAGCACCATACAGGGGGCAAATGGCTACACCTTC. Its translation is CASTIQGANGYTF.

The V and J genes are TRBV11-2 and TRBJ1-1; 9 nucleotides line up with TRBD1. Germline CDR1 SGHAT, CDR2 FQNNGV. This CDR3 spans 14 amino acids. Trimming cost V 3 bases and J 1 base; bases outside gene matches: 0. CDR3 sequence: CASSLGQGNTEAFF. CDR3 nucleotide sequence: TGTGCCAGCAGCTTGGGACAGGGGAACACTGAAGCTTTCTTT.

The rearrangement links TRBV7-8 to TRBJ2-5; D might be TRBD1 (5 bases). Germline loops: CDR1 SGHVS, CDR2 FQNEAQ. The CDR3 is 14 amino acids. V lost 1 base and J 3 bases, leaving 9 bases between the germline ends. Here the CDR3 reads CASSLGLQEETQYF. The DNA for the CDR3 is TGTGCCAGCAGCTTAGGTCTACAGGAAGAGACCCAGTACTTC.

V is TRBV7-2 and J is TRBJ2-7; D not resolved. The CDR3 runs 14 residues. The germline V and J ends were trimmed by 8 bases and 3 bases, with 17 bases remaining between them. Per germline, CDR1 SGHTA and CDR2 FQGNSA. This CDR3 is CASGSFGSSYEQYF. CDR3 in DNA: TGTGCCAGCGGATCCTTCGGGTCGAGCTACGAGCAGTACTTC.

The CDR3: CATSYPGEETQYF. The CDR3 region has the DNA TGTGCCACCAGTTATCCGGGGGAAGAGACCCAGTACTTC. The rearrangement links TRBV24-1 to TRBJ2-5; D might be TRBD2 (6 bases). Trimming removed 6 bases at V and 3 bases at J, with 10 bases between. This CDR3 is 13 amino acids long. CDR1 is KGHDR, CDR2 SFDVKD, per germline.

V usage is TRBV5-6 and J usage is TRBJ1-5; 7 bases are a match to TRBD1. The CDR3 sequence is 16 residues long. Germline V CDR1 and CDR2: SGHDT, YYEEEE. Trimming at V came to 3 bases and at J to 6 bases, leaving 12 bases not matched to a gene. CDR3 residues: CASSYRPGGAGQPQHF. Written as DNA, the CDR3 is TGTGCCAGCAGCTATCGTCCAGGGGGAGCGGGTCAGCCCCAGCATTTT.

The chain is built from TRBV27 and TRBJ1-5, with no clear D. The germline gives CDR1 MNHEY, CDR2 SMNVEV (reference sequence). This CDR3 spans 16 amino acids. Trimming removed 4 bases at V and 0 bases at J, with 13 bases between. The CDR3 coding sequence is TGTGCCAGCAGTTCCTGGACGGTGTATAGCAATCAGCCCCAGCATTTT. Translating gives CASSSWTVYSNQPQHF.

The J gene is TRBJ2-1, the V gene TRBV7-3; 7 bases fit TRBD1. The CDR3 has 16 amino acids. The germline CDR1 and CDR2 sequences are SGHTA and FQGTGA. V gave up 5 bases and J gave up 5 bases; unmatched junction bases: 12. This CDR3 is CASSPRRGGQHNEQFF. The CDR3 bases are TGTGCCAGCAGCCCTCGCCGAGGGGGCCAACACAATGAGCAGTTCTTC.

This chain uses TRBV5-1 with TRBJ1-6; D gene uncertain. This CDR3 is built from 14 residues. CDR1 and CDR2 (germline): SGHRS, YFSETQ. V dropped 4 bases and J dropped 9 bases, with 14 bases sitting between them. CDR3 in DNA: TGCGCCAGCAGCCCCCCGCTGTGGGGTTCACCCCTCCACTTT. It yields the protein CASSPPLWGSPLHF.

The chain combines TRBV7-9 with TRBJ1-2; no clear D. The CDR3 is made up of 17 amino acids. From germline, CDR1 is SEHNR and CDR2 FQNEAQ (reference sequence). Deletions cut 5 bases from V and 0 bases from J, with 19 bases between. The CDR3 sequence is CASSPTTPGLANYGYTF. In nucleotides, the CDR3 is TGTGCCAGCAGCCCCACGACCCCGGGCCTAGCTAACTATGGCTACACCTTC. Filled out from reference TRBV7-9 and TRBJ1-2, the complete variable domain reads DTGVSQNPRHKITKRGQNVTFRCDPISEHNRLYWYRQTLGQGPEFLTYFQNEAQLEKSRLLSDRFSAERPKGSFSTLEIQRTEQGDSAMYLCASSPTTPGLANYGYTFGSGTRLTVV.

V usage is TRBV24-1 and J usage is TRBJ1-2; possibly TRBD1 for D (5 bases). This CDR3 is built from 15 residues. V lost 4 bases and J 8 bases, leaving 19 bases between the germline ends. CDR1 and CDR2 from the germline V gene are KGHDR and SFDVKD. CDR3: CATSDPGRDGRGYTF. CDR3 DNA sequence: TGTGCCACCAGTGACCCTGGACGGGACGGGAGGGGCTACACCTTC.

The chain uses TRBV28 and TRBJ2-1, with D possibly matching TRBD2 (6 bases). Germline CDR1 and CDR2: MDHEN and SYDVKM. CDR3 length: 14 residues. The V end was cut by 7 bases, the J end by 4 bases, with 14 bases between. The CDR3 loop is CASISGGKYNEQFF. The CDR3 DNA reads TGTGCCAGCATTAGTGGGGGGAAATACAATGAGCAGTTCTTC.

J is TRBJ2-7 and V is TRBV5-1; 7 bases align to TRBD2. Germline assignment: CDR1 SGHRS and CDR2 YFSETQ. J lost 3 bases, V lost 5 bases, and 5 bases had no gene match. The CDR3 extends over 13 amino acids. The CDR3 region has the DNA TGCGCCAGCAGGAGACTAGCCGACTACGAGCAGTACTTC. This sequence encodes CASRRLADYEQYF.

The V gene is TRBV30, the J gene TRBJ2-4; possibly TRBD2 for D (6 bases). The V gene lost 0 bases and the J gene lost 9 bases, with 18 bases spanning the gap. This CDR3 has 15 residues. The germline V gene has CDR1 GTSNPN and CDR2 SVGIG (reference sequence). CDR3 amino acids: CAWSVPGGARSIQYF. CDR3 bases: TGTGCCTGGAGTGTACCCGGCGGGGCCAGGAGCATTCAGTACTTC.

The rearrangement uses TRBV6-5 and TRBJ1-2; 7 nucleotides line up with TRBD1. CDR1 MNHEY and CDR2 SVGAGI come from the germline V gene. CDR3 length: 13 residues. Losses at the gene ends were 8 bases for V and 4 bases for J; bases not matched to a gene: 7. CDR3 DNA: TGTGCCAGCTTCGCAGGGGGGCTCTATGGCTACACCTTC. This encodes CASFAGGLYGYTF.

The chain couples TRBV19 to TRBJ1-1; D might be TRBD1 (6 bases). The V gene's germline CDR1 is LNHDA and CDR2 SQIVND (reference sequence). The CDR3 sequence is 13 residues long. V lost 4 bases and J lost 7, with 13 bases in between. DNA of the CDR3: TGTGCCAGTAGTACTCGGACAGAGTTTGAAGCTTTCTTT. This translates into CASSTRTEFEAFF. The whole variable domain, remainder taken from reference TRBV19 and TRBJ1-1, is DGGITQSPKYLFRKEGQNVTLSCEQNLNHDAMYWYRQDPGQGLRLIYYSQIVNDFQKGDIAEGYSVSREKKESFPLTVTSAQKNPTAFYLCASSTRTEFEAFFGQGTRLTVV.

The chain uses TRBV12-5 and TRBJ2-1; D may be TRBD2 (5 bases). In germline, CDR1 is LGHNT, CDR2 FRNRAP. This CDR3 is 14 amino acids long. The ends were cut back, 4 bases at V and 9 bases at J, with 16 bases in the middle. As DNA, the CDR3 is TGTGCTAGTGGTTCCACCGGGATTGCGGTTGAGCAGTTCTTC. It specifies CASGSTGIAVEQFF.

This clone has a single count. The sample holds other DNA sequences that translate to the same CDR3. The rearrangement uses TRBV5-1 and TRBJ2-3; 14 nucleotides line up with TRBD2. This CDR3 comprises 17 residues. V shed 4 bases and J 2 bases; nucleotides not matched to a gene: 6. The germline gives CDR1 SGHRS, CDR2 YFSETQ. CDR3 region: CASSLGLAGGNTDTQYF. DNA for the CDR3: TGCGCCAGCAGCCTCGGACTAGCGGGGGGCAACACAGATACGCAGTATTTT.